The 12 T cell receptor beta chains below were found in one sample sequenced in a study of cytomegalovirus exposure and HLA in healthy donors. Primers included in the PCR were 60 Vbeta and 13 Jbeta primers. Using immunoSEQ multiplex PCR, the repertoire was profiled, and TCRdb retains in-frame clones only, with some absent. The data hold 150,000 to 180,000 clones, with approximately 80% observed a single time. Sequenced sample: PBMCs. These receptors came from a man aged 25-45 years in good health and CMV-seropositive.

The chain joins TRBV2 to TRBJ2-2, with D tentatively TRBD2 (6 bases). This CDR3 has 15 amino acids. The V end lost 6 bases, the J end lost 5 bases, and 16 bases lay between the germline ends. The V gene's germline CDR1 is SNHLY and CDR2 FYNNEI. The CDR3 sequence is CASRAVSGVTGELFF. The CDR3 DNA reads as TGTGCCAGCAGAGCGGTCTCGGGGGTGACCGGGGAGCTGTTTTTT.

Only a few counts were recorded for this clone. The chain combines TRBV5-6 with TRBJ2-7; possible D gene TRBD1, 5 bases. The V end lost 2 bases, the J end lost 6 bases, and 12 bases lay between the germline ends. Germline loops: CDR1 SGHDT, CDR2 YYEEEE. CDR3 length equals 13 residues. The CDR3 here is CASSFWQGAEQYF. CDR3 sequence (DNA): TGTGCCAGCAGCTTTTGGCAGGGCGCCGAGCAGTACTTC.

This clone has only a few counts. The chain is built from TRBV27 and TRBJ1-3; D remains unclear. Looked up from germline, CDR1 is MNHEY and CDR2 is SMNVEV (reference sequence). The CDR3 consists of 15 residues. V lost 7 bases and J 0 bases, leaving 13 bases between the germline ends. CDR3 sequence reads: CASTPGLGSGNTIYF. The CDR3, as DNA: TGTGCCAGCACCCCGGGTCTCGGCTCTGGAAACACCATATATTTT.

The chain combines TRBV2 with TRBJ2-1, with no clear D. CDR1 is SNHLY, CDR2 FYNNEI, per germline. The length of the CDR3 is 17 residues. V dropped 6 bases and J dropped 0 bases, with 18 bases sitting between them. CDR3 protein: CASSAEMRPSSYNEQFF. The CDR3 DNA sequence: TGTGCCAGCAGCGCCGAAATGCGGCCTAGCTCCTACAATGAGCAGTTCTTC.

J is TRBJ2-7 and V is TRBV5-5; D possibly corresponds to TRBD1 (6 bases). This CDR3 has 14 amino acids. V was cut by 5 bases and J by 5 bases, with 17 bases left in between. In germline, CDR1 is SGHKS, CDR2 YYEKEE (reference sequence). Written as DNA, the CDR3 is TGTGCCAGCAGGCATGGGGCAGGGGTGAACGAGCAGTACTTC. Its protein product is CASRHGAGVNEQYF.

The V gene is TRBV27, the J gene TRBJ2-5; TRBD2 matches at 11 bases. Near its end, the DNA agrees better with TRBJ2-7, so the J call may be wrong. The CDR3 consists of 14 residues. The germline gives CDR1 MNHEY, CDR2 SMNVEV (reference sequence). This CDR3 is CASRDSGGGYEQYF. CDR3 sequence (DNA): TGTGCCAGCAGAGATAGCGGGGGGGGTTACGAGCAGTACTTC.

The V gene is TRBV5-1, the J gene TRBJ2-7, with 8 bases that match TRBD2. This CDR3 comprises 13 residues. Germline V gene sequence: CDR1 SGHRS, CDR2 YFSETQ. V trimming: 2 bases; J trimming: 5 bases; junction bases outside the gene matches: 3. The CDR3 here is CASSFSGTNEQYF. Written as DNA, the CDR3 is TGCGCCAGCAGCTTTAGCGGGACCAACGAGCAGTACTTC. Variable domain in full (rest from reference TRBV5-1 and TRBJ2-7): KAGVTQTPRYLIKTRGQQVTLSCSPISGHRSVSWYQQTPGQGLQFLFEYFSETQRNKGNFPGRFSGRQFSNSRSEMNVSTLELGDSALYLCASSFSGTNEQYFGPGTRLTVT.

The chain is built from TRBV7-2 and TRBJ1-2; D perhaps matches TRBD1 (6 bases). Germline CDR1 is SGHTA and CDR2 is FQGNSA. The CDR3 loop spans 13 amino acids. Trimming left V 3 bases short and J 5 bases short, with 10 bases between. For the CDR3, the DNA is TGTGCCAGCAGCTTTACAGGGAGTTATGGCTACACCTTC. As protein: CASSFTGSYGYTF.

The V call is TRBV7-2, the J call TRBJ2-7, with D perhaps TRBD2 (6 bases). The germline V gene has CDR1 SGHTA and CDR2 FQGNSA. The CDR3 runs 15 residues. The V and J ends lost 3 bases and 4 bases respectively, with 16 bases between them. The CDR3 coding sequence is TGTGCCAGCAGCTTGTACGGGACGGGACTTTACGAGCAGTACTTC. The encoded protein is CASSLYGTGLYEQYF. Full variable domain (outside the CDR3, taken from reference TRBV7-2 and TRBJ2-7): GAGVSQSPSNKVTEKGKDVELRCDPISGHTALYWYRQSLGQGLEFLIYFQGNSAPDKSGLPSDRFSAERTGGSVSTLTIQRTQQEDSAVYLCASSLYGTGLYEQYFGPGTRLTVT.

The chain combines TRBV4-2 with TRBJ2-1; D perhaps matches TRBD2 (5 bases). Germline V lookup: CDR1 LGHNA, CDR2 YNFKEQ. V dropped 4 bases and J dropped 7 bases, with 17 bases sitting between them. The CDR3 contains 15 residues. The CDR3: CASSPWAGVRNEQFF. The CDR3 region has the DNA TGTGCCAGCAGCCCTTGGGCCGGGGTGCGTAATGAGCAGTTCTTC.

V gene TRBV28 combines with J gene TRBJ1-3; D perhaps matches TRBD1 (5 bases). CDR1 is MDHEN and CDR2 is SYDVKM in the germline V gene. The CDR3 sequence is 12 residues long. V lost 6 bases and J 3 bases, leaving 6 bases between the germline ends. The chain's CDR3 is CASSQGGNTIYF. The CDR3 coding sequence is TGTGCCAGCAGCCAGGGTGGAAACACCATATATTTT. Drawing the rest from reference TRBV28 and TRBJ1-3, the complete variable domain is DVKVTQSSRYLVKRTGEKVFLECVQDMDHENMFWYRQDPGLGLRLIYFSYDVKMKEKGDIPEGYSVSREKKERFSLILESASTNQTSMYLCASSQGGNTIYFGEGSWLTVV.

This clone was observed a handful of times. The V gene is TRBV27, the J gene TRBJ2-6; maybe TRBD2 (5 bases). In germline, CDR1 is MNHEY, CDR2 SMNVEV (reference sequence). CDR3 length: 15 amino acids. V lost 2 bases, J lost 0 bases, and 5 bases lay in between. The chain's CDR3 is CASSLSGSGANVLTF. DNA for the CDR3: TGTGCCAGCAGTTTAAGCGGCTCTGGGGCCAACGTCCTGACTTTC. Using reference TRBV27 and TRBJ2-6 for the parts outside the CDR3, the full variable domain is EAQVTQNPRYLITVTGKKLTVTCSQNMNHEYMSWYRQDPGLGLRQIYYSMNVEVTDKGDVPEGYKVSRKEKRNFPLILESPSPNQTSLYFCASSLSGSGANVLTFGAGSRLTVL.